This T cell receptor beta chain was captured by sequencing in a study of early T cells in non-severe SARS-CoV-2 infection. CDR3 length: 13 amino acids. Per germline, CDR1 LNHNV and CDR2 YYDKDF (reference sequence). The ends were cut back, 8 bases at V and 1 base at J, with 11 bases in the middle. In this sample, this clonotype turned up a few times. TCRdb redid the calling of the 5' RACE reads with MiXCR, one entry per CDR3 protein. Of 80,000 to 95,000 distinct CDR3 sequences listed, approximately 17% are singletons. The rearrangement uses TRBV15 and TRBJ1-1; a weak D match, TRBD1 (5 bases). This receptor was identified in an adult who was a healthcare worker with PCR-confirmed SARS-CoV-2 infection or an uninfected control (not recorded which). The sample in question was whole blood, obtained at baseline. The CDR3 region has the DNA TGTGCCACCGGCCGGGGACCGAACACTGAAGCTTTCTTT. Protein: CATGRGPNTEAFF.